These T cell receptor beta chains were read from a single sample in a study of blood T cells in healthy people across ages. TCRdb passed the 5' RACE reads through MiXCR, listing each CDR3 protein once. The sample lists 1.5 million to 2 million distinct CDR3 sequences; roughly a third were seen once. Sequenced input: blood. These receptors originate from a woman aged 25 to 39 in good health. The CDR3 runs from the conserved cysteine through the conserved F or W. The D gene is left open where the match is weak.

TRBV27 . CASSFPGGFEAFF
TRBV24-1 . CATNQGQGYEQYF
TRBV5-6 . CASSLEAGSSPGATEAFF
TRBV7-3 . CASSPPSSSTTDTQYF
TRBV30 TRBD2 CAWRGGGDNEQFF
TRBV4-1 TRBD2 CASSHTGLAGGPYQETQYF
TRBV6-6 TRBD1 CASRGADRTYEQYF
TRBV7-8 . CASSPGHLANTGELFF
TRBV3-1 . CASSHGTNRDTEAFF
TRBV28 . CASSPPTGQYQETQYF
TRBV6-6 TRBD1 CASRQRQGYNQPQHF
TRBV12-5 . CASGLVANEQFF
TRBV12-3/TRBV12-4 . CASSLLPTGNERYF
TRBV20-1 TRBD1 CSAAVAGQGFDTQYF
TRBV25-1 TRBD1 CASRGFRDREVYTF
TRBV6-6 . CASSSYLTGPFTDTQYF
TRBV7-3 . CASSLDGTDSYEQYF
TRBV5-1 TRBD2 CASSPGLAGHSSSYNEQFF